Following are 15 T cell receptor beta chains from one sample sequenced in a study of blood T cell repertoires in COVID-19. Repertoires were generated with immunoSEQ multiplex PCR, while TCRdb's copy carries only in-frame clones and drops some. The table shows around 200,000 clones, with roughly 89% occurring only once. The sequenced sample was peripheral blood. All receptors derive from a man between 40 and 49 years old with acute or convalescent COVID-19.

The chain uses TRBV27 and TRBJ1-2; no clear D gene. The CDR3 sequence is 14 residues long. Trimming took 3 bases from V and 4 from J, leaving 12 bases between them. CDR1 MNHEY and CDR2 SMNVEV come from the germline V gene (reference sequence). The CDR3 reads CASSFRHSTYGYTF. CDR3 nucleotide sequence: TGTGCCAGCAGTTTCAGACACTCCACCTATGGCTACACCTTC.

The chain recombines TRBV5-4 with TRBJ1-3; no firm D call. The length of the CDR3 is 14 residues. CDR1 and CDR2 (germline): SGHNT, YYREEE (reference sequence). V was trimmed by 0 bases and J by 4 bases, leaving 8 bases between them. The CDR3 here is CASSLGGLGNTIYF. In nucleotides, the CDR3 is TGTGCCAGCAGCTTGGGAGGTTTAGGAAACACCATATATTTT.

This chain joins TRBV11-2 and TRBJ2-3; D is undetermined. V lost 5 bases and J 6 bases, leaving 9 bases between the germline ends. Germline V gene lookup returns CDR1 SGHAT and CDR2 FQNNGV. The CDR3 loop spans 12 amino acids. The CDR3 is CASSPKLDTQYF. CDR3 in DNA: TGTGCCAGCAGCCCCAAATTGGATACGCAGTATTTT.

This clone was detected once. The J gene is TRBJ2-3, the V gene TRBV4-2, with TRBD2 matching over 7 bases. This CDR3 comprises 16 residues. The J segment lost 2 bases and the V segment lost 3 bases, leaving 8 bases of the junction unmatched. Germline V gene lookup returns CDR1 LGHNA and CDR2 YNFKEQ. CDR3 nucleotides: TGTGCCAGCAGCCACACTAGCGCTACTTCCACAGATACGCAGTATTTT. Translated: CASSHTSATSTDTQYF.

The chain couples TRBV7-2 to TRBJ1-5, with 7 bases aligning to TRBD1. The CDR3 runs 15 residues. The junction had 7 bases not matched to a gene; V was cut back by 1 base and J by 7 bases. Germline V gives CDR1 SGHTA, CDR2 FQGNSA. For the CDR3, the DNA is TGTGCCAGCAGCTTAGACAGGGGAAAAGAACAGCCCCAGCATTTT. Its translation: CASSLDRGKEQPQHF. Looking up the rest from reference TRBV7-2 and TRBJ1-5 gives the full variable domain: GAGVSQSPSNKVTEKGKDVELRCDPISGHTALYWYRQSLGQGLEFLIYFQGNSAPDKSGLPSDRFSAERTGGSVSTLTIQRTQQEDSAVYLCASSLDRGKEQPQHFGDGTRLSIL.

J is TRBJ1-6 and V is TRBV28; the D gene is possibly TRBD1 (5 bases). This CDR3 comprises 15 residues. With 6 bases removed from V and 5 bases from J, the gap between germline ends came to 14 bases. In germline, CDR1 is MDHEN, CDR2 SYDVKM. DNA of the CDR3: TGTGCCAGCAGGCTCACGACGGGGGATAATTCACCCCTCCACTTT. Translated: CASRLTTGDNSPLHF.

The J gene is TRBJ2-2, the V gene TRBV11-2; 7 bases are shared with TRBD2. Germline lookup yields CDR1 SGHAT and CDR2 FQNNGV. After removal of 3 bases from V and 3 bases from J, the junction contained 13 bases not matched to a gene. The CDR3 length is 18 residues. CDR3 nucleotides: TGTGCCAGCAGCTTCCCCCGGGAGGACCGACTCGACACCGGGGAGCTGTTTTTT. Translated, it gives CASSFPREDRLDTGELFF. The variable domain in full, with the rest retrieved from reference TRBV11-2 and TRBJ2-2, is EAGVAQSPRYKIIEKRQSVAFWCNPISGHATLYWYQQILGQGPKLLIQFQNNGVVDDSQLPKDRFSAERLKGVDSTLKIQPAKLEDSAVYLCASSFPREDRLDTGELFFGEGSRLTVL.

The J gene is TRBJ2-1, the V gene TRBV7-3; 9 bases are a match to TRBD1. The CDR3 contains 15 residues. Germline CDR1 reads SGHTA; CDR2 reads FQGTGA. The ends lost 5 bases at V and 2 bases at J; junction bases unmatched: 4. CDR3 amino acids: CASSPDRGTYNEQFF. The CDR3 DNA reads as TGTGCCAGCAGCCCGGACAGGGGCACCTACAATGAGCAGTTCTTC.

This clone was seen once. The CDR3 loop reads CSVEGPPNTGELFF. The CDR3 coding sequence is TGCAGCGTTGAGGGGCCTCCGAACACCGGGGAGCTGTTTTTT. The chain combines TRBV29-1 with TRBJ2-2, with a weak D call TRBD1 (5 bases). Germline CDR1 and CDR2: SQVTM and ANQGSEA. The CDR3 spans 14 residues. V lost 3 bases, J lost 0 bases, and 8 bases lay in between.

CDR3 nucleotides: TGTGCCACCAGTGAGTCCATCCAGGGCCAGCCCCAGCATTTT. This encodes CATSESIQGQPQHF. The gene calls are TRBV24-1 and TRBJ1-5; the D gene is possibly TRBD1 (5 bases). V was cut by 4 bases and J by 7 bases, with 13 bases left in between. Germline V gene lookup returns CDR1 KGHDR and CDR2 SFDVKD. The CDR3 extends over 14 amino acids.

CDR3 bases: TGTGCCACCAGCGACCCCACGGGGGGCCGGAACACCGGGGAGCTGTTTTTT. Translated: CATSDPTGGRNTGELFF. This chain joins TRBV24-1 and TRBJ2-2, with D tentatively TRBD2 (7 bases). The CDR3 covers 17 residues. V lost 7 bases and J lost 1, with 18 bases in between. CDR1 and CDR2 (germline): KGHDR, SFDVKD.

The V gene is TRBV27, the J gene TRBJ2-5; TRBD2 aligns across 9 bases. The CDR3 has 17 amino acids. Germline V lookup: CDR1 MNHEY, CDR2 SMNVEV (reference sequence). V trimming: 4 bases; J trimming: 5 bases; junction bases outside the gene matches: 14. The CDR3 DNA reads TGTGCCAGCAGTTCCCCCCGTAGCGGGGGTATTTATGAGACCCAGTACTTC. It is translated as CASSSPRSGGIYETQYF.

The chain recombines TRBV18 with TRBJ2-5; a possible D gene is TRBD2 (6 bases). The CDR3 sequence is 16 residues long. V was trimmed by 1 base and J by 4 bases, leaving 16 bases between them. The germline gives CDR1 KGHSH, CDR2 LQKENI. As DNA, the CDR3 is TGTGCCAGCTCACCACTAGCCGGCGGGATGGCAGAGACCCAGTACTTC. It encodes CASSPLAGGMAETQYF.

This chain joins TRBV28 and TRBJ2-7, with D perhaps matching TRBD1 (6 bases). Germline CDR1 MDHEN, CDR2 SYDVKM. The V gene lost 3 bases and the J gene lost 2 bases, with 8 bases spanning the gap. The CDR3 extends over 13 amino acids. The CDR3 coding sequence is TGTGCCAGCAGTTTTGGACAGCCCTACGAGCAGTACTTC. Translated, it gives CASSFGQPYEQYF. Together with reference TRBV28 and TRBJ2-7, the CDR3 gives the full variable domain: DVKVTQSSRYLVKRTGEKVFLECVQDMDHENMFWYRQDPGLGLRLIYFSYDVKMKEKGDIPEGYSVSREKKERFSLILESASTNQTSMYLCASSFGQPYEQYFGPGTRLTVT.

The chain uses TRBV5-4 and TRBJ2-5, with 13 bases fitting TRBD2. Trimming removed 3 bases from V and 3 bases from J; junction bases left unmatched: 2. Germline assignment: CDR1 SGHNT and CDR2 YYREEE (reference sequence). This CDR3 has 15 amino acids. The CDR3: CASSSGTSGEETQYF. CDR3 coding DNA: TGTGCCAGCAGCTCCGGGACTAGCGGGGAAGAGACCCAGTACTTC.